The 18 T cell receptor beta chains presented below share a single source sample, sequenced in a study of human T cells and chemical hapten exposure. TCRdb itself ran the RACE reads through MiXCR, one entry per CDR3 protein. This sample carries 350,000 to 400,000 distinct CDR3 sequences, roughly 4.6% of them seen once, and the ten largest clones take 2.5% to 3%. Sample time point: pre-sensitization, week 0. Treatment of the sample: therapeutic diphenylcyclopropenone sensitization with weekly scalp DPC. The sample was whole blood, taken in connection with sensitization to the hapten diphenylcyclopropenone (DPC). The receptors here all came from a woman aged 50 to 60 with alopecia areata. Some clones in this sample may be carry-over from other donors' samples.

This clonotype has ten or more counts. The chain combines TRBV4-1 with TRBJ2-7; the D gene is possibly TRBD2 (5 bases). This CDR3 is built from 14 residues. V lost 3 bases to trimming and J lost 1 base, with 10 bases between them. Germline V gene sequence: CDR1 MGHRA, CDR2 YSYEKL. Here the CDR3 reads CASSQRTGSYEQYF. CDR3 in DNA: TGCGCCAGCAGCCAGAGGACTGGTTCCTACGAGCAGTACTTC.

This clonotype was seen many times. One end of the junction fails to match germline, which may point to a read error. This sequence joins TRBV6-4 and TRBJ1-2, with no clear D. Germline lookup yields CDR1 MRHNA and CDR2 SNTAGT. The CDR3 contains 13 residues. The CDR3 loop is CDSPQASNYGYTF. Written as DNA, the CDR3 is TGTGACAGCCCCCAGGCGTCTAACTATGGCTACACCTTC.

This clonotype showed up just a few times. This rearrangement joins TRBV20-1 to TRBJ2-3; 7 bases fit TRBD2. This CDR3 region has 16 residues. Trimming took 5 bases from V and 5 from J; bases not matched to a gene: 16. From germline, CDR1 is DFQATT and CDR2 SNEGSKA (reference sequence). Written as DNA, the CDR3 is TGCAGTGCTCGGCAGCGGGATGGACTTACGAGAGATACGCAGTATTTT. It yields the protein CSARQRDGLTRDTQYF.

The rearrangement links TRBV20-1 to TRBJ1-1; 7 positions match TRBD1. CDR3 length: 13 amino acids. Germline V lookup: CDR1 DFQATT, CDR2 SNEGSKA (reference sequence). V dropped 5 bases and J dropped 0; count of bases not matched to a gene: 3. The CDR3 DNA is TGCAGTGCTTGGGGACAGATGAACACTGAAGCTTTCTTT. This sequence encodes CSAWGQMNTEAFF.

This clonotype was counted many times. The chain recombines TRBV12-5 with TRBJ2-7; TRBD2 matches at 7 bases. The V gene's germline CDR1 is LGHNT and CDR2 FRNRAP. J lost 4 bases, V lost 5 bases, and 11 bases had no gene match. CDR3 size: 15 residues. The chain's CDR3 is CASGGEPGTMYEQYF. CDR3 nucleotides: TGTGCTAGTGGTGGGGAACCCGGGACTATGTACGAGCAGTACTTC. The whole variable domain, remainder taken from reference TRBV12-5 and TRBJ2-7, is DARVTQTPRHKVTEMGQEVTMRCQPILGHNTVFWYRQTMMQGLELLAYFRNRAPLDDSGMPKDRFSAEMPDATLATLKIQPSEPRDSAVYFCASGGEPGTMYEQYFGPGTRLTVT.

This clonotype appeared many times. As DNA, the CDR3 is TGTGCCACCACACCCAAGGGGGAGGGGAGGACCTATGGCTACACCTTC. This sequence encodes CATTPKGEGRTYGYTF. The rearrangement joins TRBV12-3 or TRBV12-4 to TRBJ1-2, with TRBD1 as a possible D gene (6 bases). V was pared by 10 bases and J by 4 bases, with 25 bases between. This CDR3 has 16 residues.

This clonotype occurred many times. This chain connects TRBV30 to TRBJ2-7; 8 nucleotides line up with TRBD2. Germline CDR1 and CDR2: GTSNPN and SVGIG (reference sequence). The ends lost 0 bases at V and 6 bases at J; junction bases unmatched: 10. The CDR3 is 15 residues long. The DNA of the CDR3 is TGTGCCTGGAGTGTAACGGGGGGGAGTGGAAGCGAGCAGTACTTC. Translation gives CAWSVTGGSGSEQYF.

The chain uses TRBV4-2 and TRBJ2-7; D is possibly TRBD2 (5 bases). The CDR3 extends over 18 amino acids. V lost 0 bases and J 0 bases, leaving 18 bases between the germline ends. Germline V gives CDR1 LGHNA, CDR2 YNFKEQ. CDR3 residues: CASSQEVTRRASSYEQYF. As DNA, the CDR3 is TGTGCCAGCAGCCAAGAAGTCACCCGGCGGGCATCCTCCTACGAGCAGTACTTC.

Many counts were recorded for this clonotype. The chain carries TRBV9 and TRBJ2-3, with 9 bases aligning to TRBD2. From germline, CDR1 is SGDLS and CDR2 YYNGEE. V shed 4 bases, J shed 0 bases, and the junction held 3 bases outside the gene matches. The length of the CDR3 is 15 residues. CDR3 sequence (DNA): TGTGCCAGCAGCCCCGGACTAGCGAGCACAGATACGCAGTATTTT. Its protein is CASSPGLASTDTQYF.

This clonotype was detected a few times. V gene TRBV7-2 combines with J gene TRBJ1-6; a possible D gene is TRBD1 (5 bases). The V and J ends lost 5 bases and 10 bases respectively, with 15 bases between them. This CDR3 spans 14 amino acids. CDR1 SGHTA and CDR2 FQGNSA come from the germline V gene. In DNA form, the CDR3 reads TGTGCCAGCAGCCTACAGGTAGCGGGCTCACCCCTCCACTTT. It codes for CASSLQVAGSPLHF.

This sequence joins TRBV20-1 and TRBJ2-7; TRBD2 matches at 11 bases. This CDR3 comprises 15 residues. After removal of 5 bases from V and 0 bases from J, the junction contained 6 bases not matched to a gene. Germline CDR1 reads DFQATT; CDR2 reads SNEGSKA (reference sequence). DNA of the CDR3: TGCAGTGCTGGCCGAACTAGCGGGAGCTCCTACGAGCAGTACTTC. This codes for CSAGRTSGSSYEQYF.

This clonotype has a count of ten or more. The chain employs TRBV10-3 and TRBJ1-1; TRBD1 is a possible D gene (6 bases). This CDR3 contains 13 residues. Trimming shortened V by 6 bases and J by 6 bases, and 14 bases separated the two germline ends. The germline V gene encodes CDR1 ENHRY and CDR2 SYGVKD. The CDR3 loop is CAIRDDRSAEAFF. The CDR3 DNA reads as TGTGCCATCAGGGATGACAGGTCGGCTGAAGCTTTCTTT.

This clonotype was recorded many times. The rearrangement joins TRBV9 to TRBJ2-1, with 10 bases aligning to TRBD2. V lost 6 bases to trimming and J lost 9 bases; unmatched junction nucleotides: 12. CDR1 is SGDLS, CDR2 YYNGEE, per germline. The CDR3 contains 15 residues. The CDR3 spells CASTQFSGGATEQFF. The CDR3 bases are TGTGCCAGCACCCAGTTCAGCGGGGGGGCTACTGAGCAGTTCTTC.

CDR3 in DNA: TGTGCCAGCAGCCCAGGACTAGTGGGCAATGAGCAGTTCTTC. Protein product: CASSPGLVGNEQFF. The chain links TRBV5-6 to TRBJ2-1; 7 nucleotides match TRBD2. The CDR3 extends over 14 amino acids. With V trimmed by 4 bases and J by 6 bases, 7 bases remained unmatched. Looked up from germline, CDR1 is SGHDT and CDR2 is YYEEEE.

This clonotype appeared a few times. The gene calls are TRBV7-9 and TRBJ2-7; tentative D call: TRBD1 (6 bases). CDR3 length: 16 residues. V was cut by 5 bases and J by 4 bases, with 21 bases left in between. Germline V CDR1 and CDR2: SEHNR, FQNEAQ (reference sequence). CDR3 in DNA: TGTGCCAGCAGCCCTTTACAGGGCCCCAGGTTGTACGAGCAGTACTTC. Protein product: CASSPLQGPRLYEQYF.

This clonotype was detected many times. The chain recombines TRBV12-3 or TRBV12-4 with TRBJ2-7; 13 nucleotides line up with TRBD2. This CDR3 spans 17 amino acids. Trimming removed 2 bases from V and 5 bases from J; junction bases left unmatched: 9. This CDR3 is CASSLTAGLAGPHEQYF. As DNA, the CDR3 is TGTGCCAGCAGTTTAACCGCGGGACTAGCGGGACCTCACGAGCAGTACTTC.

This clonotype was seen many times. This chain joins TRBV6-5 and TRBJ1-1; the D is unclear. Trimming stripped 1 base from V and 7 bases from J, with 10 bases between. Germline values: CDR1 MNHEY, CDR2 SVGAGI. The CDR3 loop spans 13 amino acids. The CDR3 nucleotides read TGTGCCAGCAGTTACTTCCAGGCCAGTGAAGCTTTCTTT. This codes for CASSYFQASEAFF.

The V gene is TRBV15, the J gene TRBJ2-1; D tentatively fits TRBD1 or TRBD2 (6 bases each). The V end was cut by 6 bases, the J end by 7 bases, with 16 bases between. The germline V gene encodes CDR1 LNHNV and CDR2 YYDKDF (reference sequence). This CDR3 contains 14 residues. CDR3 nucleotides: TGTGCCACCAGTGGGGCCTTAGGGGGGAATGAGCAGTTCTTC. As protein: CATSGALGGNEQFF.